The 17 T cell receptor beta chains in this list originate from one sample, sequenced in a study of cytomegalovirus exposure and HLA in healthy donors. It was with 60 Vbeta and 13 Jbeta primers that the PCR ran. Using immunoSEQ multiplex PCR, the repertoire was profiled, and TCRdb retains in-frame clones only, with some absent. The top ten clones hold around 3.2% of a sample with about 93,000 clones, 78% of them seen once. The sample comprised PBMCs. These receptors were obtained from a woman aged 40 to 50 in good health and CMV-seronegative.

V is TRBV25-1 and J is TRBJ2-2; weak D call: TRBD2 (6 bases). The germline V and J ends were trimmed by 5 bases and 0 bases, with 13 bases remaining between them. CDR1 and CDR2 (germline): MGHDK, SYGVNS. The CDR3 has 16 amino acids. The CDR3 region is CASSRGSGPNTGELFF. In DNA form, the CDR3 reads TGTGCCAGCAGTAGAGGAAGCGGGCCGAACACCGGGGAGCTGTTTTTT.

The chain employs TRBV7-2 and TRBJ1-2, with D unresolved. This CDR3 contains 13 residues. Germline V gene sequence: CDR1 SGHTA, CDR2 FQGNSA. V shed 5 bases and J shed 7 bases, with 14 bases lying between them. The CDR3 protein is CASSESGRLGYTF. CDR3 DNA sequence: TGTGCCAGCAGCGAATCCGGGAGGCTTGGCTACACCTTC.

A few counts support this clone. V usage is TRBV6-6 and J usage is TRBJ2-1, with D perhaps matching TRBD1 (6 bases). Germline loops: CDR1 MNHNY, CDR2 SVGAGI (reference sequence). The length of the CDR3 is 15 residues. Trimming pared 7 bases from V and 5 bases from J, leaving 18 bases between. Written as DNA, the CDR3 is TGTGCCAGCACCCCGATGGGGGCCCTTAACAATGAGCAGTTCTTC. Translation gives CASTPMGALNNEQFF.

The chain joins TRBV27 to TRBJ2-1, with 14 bases identical to TRBD2. The V gene end was trimmed by 5 bases and the J gene end by 9 bases; junction bases not matched to a gene: 9. The germline V gene encodes CDR1 MNHEY and CDR2 SMNVEV (reference sequence). The CDR3 spans 16 residues. Here the CDR3 reads CASSPRLAGGVVEQFF. The CDR3 DNA is TGTGCCAGCAGTCCAAGACTAGCGGGAGGGGTGGTTGAGCAGTTCTTC.

V is TRBV9 and J is TRBJ2-2; possibly TRBD2 for D (6 bases). The CDR3 loop spans 16 amino acids. Deletions cut 2 bases from V and 1 base from J, with 12 bases between. Germline V gene data show CDR1 as SGDLS and CDR2 as YYNGEE. In DNA, the CDR3 is TGTGCCAGCAGCGTGACCGGGACTGGGAACACCGGGGAGCTGTTTTTT. It translates to CASSVTGTGNTGELFF.

V and J are TRBV18 and TRBJ2-5, with D possibly TRBD1 on 5 matching bases. Trimming shortened V by 0 bases and J by 2 bases, and 10 bases separated the two germline ends. CDR1 and CDR2 from the germline V gene are KGHSH and LQKENI. The CDR3 sequence is 15 residues long. CDR3 amino acids: CASSPPAGRQETQYF. In nucleotides, the CDR3 is TGTGCCAGCTCACCACCGGCAGGGCGACAAGAGACCCAGTACTTC.

The V call is TRBV5-6, the J call TRBJ1-2, with TRBD1 matching over 9 bases. The V gene's germline CDR1 is SGHDT and CDR2 YYEEEE. CDR3 size: 15 residues. Germline trimming cut 2 bases from V and 3 bases from J; bases unmatched to any gene: 5. CDR3 amino acids: CASSFYDRGDYGYTF. CDR3 coding DNA: TGTGCCAGCAGCTTTTATGACAGGGGGGACTATGGCTACACCTTC.

This chain uses TRBV28 with TRBJ2-2; 7 bases fit TRBD2. The CDR3 runs to 13 residues. Germline values: CDR1 MDHEN, CDR2 SYDVKM. V trimming: 5 bases; J trimming: 5 bases; junction bases outside the gene matches: 2. CDR3 sequence: CASSVSGTGELFF. CDR3 coding DNA: TGTGCCAGCAGTGTTAGCGGGACCGGGGAGCTGTTTTTT. Looking up the rest from reference TRBV28 and TRBJ2-2 gives the full variable domain: DVKVTQSSRYLVKRTGEKVFLECVQDMDHENMFWYRQDPGLGLRLIYFSYDVKMKEKGDIPEGYSVSREKKERFSLILESASTNQTSMYLCASSVSGTGELFFGEGSRLTVL.

V is TRBV28 and J is TRBJ2-2; possibly TRBD2 for D (5 bases). The CDR3 spans 14 residues. The V gene's germline CDR1 is MDHEN and CDR2 SYDVKM. Trimming pared 7 bases from V and 7 bases from J, leaving 16 bases between. Here the CDR3 reads CASKDPGSRGELFF. CDR3 sequence (DNA): TGTGCCAGCAAAGACCCGGGGTCACGCGGGGAGCTGTTTTTT. Drawing the rest from reference TRBV28 and TRBJ2-2, the complete variable domain is DVKVTQSSRYLVKRTGEKVFLECVQDMDHENMFWYRQDPGLGLRLIYFSYDVKMKEKGDIPEGYSVSREKKERFSLILESASTNQTSMYLCASKDPGSRGELFFGEGSRLTVL.

This chain connects TRBV4-1 to TRBJ1-2; D is unresolved. This CDR3 has 15 residues. V was cut by 1 base and J by 0 bases, with 9 bases left in between. Germline V CDR1 and CDR2: MGHRA, YSYEKL. CDR3 coding DNA: TGCGCCAGCAGCCAAGGGACTGCAACTAACTATGGCTACACCTTC. Translated: CASSQGTATNYGYTF.

V usage is TRBV6-5 and J usage is TRBJ1-4; 8 bases line up with TRBD1. The germline gives CDR1 MNHEY, CDR2 SVGAGI. The CDR3 is 13 amino acids. The V and J ends lost 6 bases and 10 bases, in that order; junction bases with no gene match: 7. The CDR3, as DNA: TGTGCCAGCAGGATGGACAGGGAAGGAAAACTGTTTTTT. Its translation: CASRMDREGKLFF.

This clone was seen only a few times. J is TRBJ2-7 and V is TRBV6-1, with 9 nucleotides matching TRBD2. J gave up 0 bases and V 2 bases, and 5 bases lay outside the gene matches. The CDR3 spans 16 residues. Germline V gene data show CDR1 as MNHNS and CDR2 as SASEGT. The CDR3: CASSEPPSGVSYEQYF. CDR3 bases: TGTGCCAGCAGTGAACCGCCTAGCGGGGTCTCCTACGAGCAGTACTTC.

The chain combines TRBV27 with TRBJ1-2, with TRBD1 as a possible D gene (6 bases). Trimming took off 6 bases at V and 4 bases at J, with 12 bases between the two ends. Germline V lookup: CDR1 MNHEY, CDR2 SMNVEV (reference sequence). CDR3 size: 13 residues. The chain's CDR3 is CASRGTGTYGYTF. The DNA of the CDR3 is TGTGCCAGCAGAGGTACAGGGACCTATGGCTACACCTTC.

This clone was observed a few times. This chain connects TRBV30 to TRBJ1-2; 8 bases are a match to TRBD1. CDR1 GTSNPN and CDR2 SVGIG come from the germline V gene (reference sequence). V was pared by 0 bases and J by 6 bases, with 3 bases of the junction left unmatched. This CDR3 region has 13 residues. This CDR3 reads CAWSVQGANGYTF. The CDR3 coding sequence is TGTGCCTGGAGTGTGCAGGGGGCGAATGGCTACACCTTC.

The J gene is TRBJ2-7, the V gene TRBV7-9; tentatively, D is TRBD1 (6 bases). The germline V and J ends were trimmed by 3 bases and 3 bases, with 12 bases remaining between them. The CDR3 totals 14 residues. Germline-derived CDR1 and CDR2 are SEHNR and FQNEAQ (reference sequence). The CDR3 reads CASSLAQGNYEQYF. The CDR3 DNA is TGTGCCAGCAGCTTGGCACAGGGAAACTACGAGCAGTACTTC.

The genes are TRBV6-4 and TRBJ2-7; TRBD2 aligns across 7 bases. There are 15 residues in the CDR3. V trimming: 6 bases; J trimming: 2 bases; junction bases outside the gene matches: 10. In germline, CDR1 is MRHNA, CDR2 SNTAGT. CDR3 region: CASREAGVGPYEQYF. CDR3 nucleotides: TGTGCCAGCAGGGAGGCGGGAGTAGGCCCCTACGAGCAGTACTTC.

This sequence joins TRBV7-9 and TRBJ2-2; tentatively, D is TRBD1 (5 bases). Germline CDR1 reads SEHNR; CDR2 reads FQNEAQ (reference sequence). The CDR3 loop spans 13 amino acids. The V end was cut by 8 bases, the J end by 1 base, with 8 bases between. CDR3 bases: TGTGCCAGCCAGACAGAGAACACCGGGGAGCTGTTTTTT. Residues: CASQTENTGELFF. The full variable domain, completed using reference TRBV7-9 and TRBJ2-2, is DTGVSQNPRHKITKRGQNVTFRCDPISEHNRLYWYRQTLGQGPEFLTYFQNEAQLEKSRLLSDRFSAERPKGSFSTLEIQRTEQGDSAMYLCASQTENTGELFFGEGSRLTVL.